One and the same sample provided the 2 T cell receptor beta chains below, sequenced in a study of T cells in lung cancer brain metastases. The table came from immunoSEQ multiplex PCR; TCRdb's copy has only in-frame clones and leaves some out. This sample has 3,200 or so clones; about nine tenths occur once, and the top ten carry 5% to 5.5%. The sequenced sample consisted of tumor tissue from the primary lung tumor. The receptors derive from a woman aged 45-59 years with non-small cell lung cancer.

This sequence joins TRBV7-3 and TRBJ1-1; 7 positions match TRBD1. Germline lookup yields CDR1 SGHTA and CDR2 FQGTGA. This CDR3 has 14 residues. Trimming took 4 bases from V and 5 from J; bases not matched to a gene: 7. The CDR3 region has the DNA TGTGCCAGCAGCTCCGAGACAGGGAAGACTGAAGCTTTCTTT. Translating gives CASSSETGKTEAFF.

The gene calls are TRBV27 and TRBJ2-5; D unclear. V was pared by 5 bases and J by 1 base, with 11 bases between. The CDR3 runs to 14 residues. Germline V gene lookup returns CDR1 MNHEY and CDR2 SMNVEV (reference sequence). The CDR3 is CASSDLPGQETQYF. In DNA, the CDR3 is TGTGCCAGCAGTGATCTGCCCGGCCAAGAGACCCAGTACTTC.